This TCR beta chain was retrieved from a study of T cells after yellow fever vaccination. Regarding the study as a whole: Booster samples showed a return of most primary-vaccination clones (around 96% CD4, 80% to 90% CD8).

Only a few counts were recorded for this clonotype. No antigen is known for it. This CDR3 has 15 amino acids. CDR1 and CDR2 (germline): DFQATT, SNEGSKA (reference sequence). V was shortened by 0 bases and J by 2 bases, with 13 bases between the two germline ends. MiXCR, applied by TCRdb to the 5' RACE reads, yields one record per CDR3 protein. The repertoire holds under 500,000 distinct CDR3 sequences, around 19% seen once, with roughly a sixth in the top ten. This receptor was identified in a man younger than 35 who received the YFV17D yellow fever vaccine. The chain joins TRBV20-1 to TRBJ1-2, with D hard to call. Material: PBMCs, obtained before the yellow fever booster vaccination. In DNA, the CDR3 is TGCAGTGCTAGAGATTCCCGGGAGGGAAACTATGGCTACACCTTC. This translates into CSARDSREGNYGYTF.